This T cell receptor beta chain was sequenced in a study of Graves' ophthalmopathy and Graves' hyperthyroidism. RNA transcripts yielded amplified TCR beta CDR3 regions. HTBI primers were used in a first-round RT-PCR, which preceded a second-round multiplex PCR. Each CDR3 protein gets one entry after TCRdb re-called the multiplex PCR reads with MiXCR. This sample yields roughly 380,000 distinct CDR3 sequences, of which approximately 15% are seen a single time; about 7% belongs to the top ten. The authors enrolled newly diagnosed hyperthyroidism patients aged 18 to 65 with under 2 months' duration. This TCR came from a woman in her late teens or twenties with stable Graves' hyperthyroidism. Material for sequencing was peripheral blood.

Here the CDR3 DNA reads TGTGCCAGCAGTTACTCGTTTCAGGGGACGGGGCAGCCCCAGCATTTT. Residues: CASSYSFQGTGQPQHF. This chain links TRBV6-5 with TRBJ1-5, with D possibly matching TRBD1 (6 bases). Looked up from germline, CDR1 is MNHEY and CDR2 is SVGAGI. V shed 0 bases and J shed 7 bases, with 16 bases lying between them. The CDR3 length is 16 residues.